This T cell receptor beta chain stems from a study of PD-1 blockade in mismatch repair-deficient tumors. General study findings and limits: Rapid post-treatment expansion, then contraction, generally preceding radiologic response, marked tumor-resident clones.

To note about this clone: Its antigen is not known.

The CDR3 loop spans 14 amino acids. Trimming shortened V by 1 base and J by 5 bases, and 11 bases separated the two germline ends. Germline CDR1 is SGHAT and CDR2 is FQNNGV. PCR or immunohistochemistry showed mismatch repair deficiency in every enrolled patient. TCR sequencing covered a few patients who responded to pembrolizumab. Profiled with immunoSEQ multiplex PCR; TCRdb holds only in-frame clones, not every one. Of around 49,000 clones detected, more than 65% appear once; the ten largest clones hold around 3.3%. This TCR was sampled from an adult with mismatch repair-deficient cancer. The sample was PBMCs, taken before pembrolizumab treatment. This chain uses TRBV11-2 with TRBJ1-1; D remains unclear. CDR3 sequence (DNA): TGTGCCAGCAGCTTAGTGGGTCGAGGGACTGAAGCTTTCTTT. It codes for CASSLVGRGTEAFF.